The clone carrying this TCR beta chain was seen a single time. As yet, its antigen is unknown. This CDR3 contains 15 residues. The V segment lost 3 bases and the J segment 7 bases; nucleotides outside the gene matches: 8. The data are from a study of vaccination and CD4 T cells after COVID-19. Cultured CD4+ T-cell DNA underwent Oncomine TCR Beta short-read sequencing. TCRdb passed the PCR reads through MiXCR, listing each CDR3 protein once. This table has about 8,000 distinct CDR3 sequences, approximately 40% appearing once. The treatment denotes: 10-day PBMC culture with coronavirus spike peptide pools or control peptides (ViraFEST assay). These CD4+ T cells came from an unexposed donor, sampled before the COVID-19 pandemic (2011-2018).

The receptor comes from a human donor in good health. The rearrangement links TRBV12-3 or TRBV12-4 to TRBJ2-1; 8 bases are a match to TRBD1. Material for sequencing was CD4+ T cells from blood, cultured in vitro. The CDR3 loop reads CASSFGGTGFNEQFF. Here the CDR3 DNA reads TGTGCCAGCAGTTTTGGAGGGACAGGTTTTAATGAGCAGTTCTTC.